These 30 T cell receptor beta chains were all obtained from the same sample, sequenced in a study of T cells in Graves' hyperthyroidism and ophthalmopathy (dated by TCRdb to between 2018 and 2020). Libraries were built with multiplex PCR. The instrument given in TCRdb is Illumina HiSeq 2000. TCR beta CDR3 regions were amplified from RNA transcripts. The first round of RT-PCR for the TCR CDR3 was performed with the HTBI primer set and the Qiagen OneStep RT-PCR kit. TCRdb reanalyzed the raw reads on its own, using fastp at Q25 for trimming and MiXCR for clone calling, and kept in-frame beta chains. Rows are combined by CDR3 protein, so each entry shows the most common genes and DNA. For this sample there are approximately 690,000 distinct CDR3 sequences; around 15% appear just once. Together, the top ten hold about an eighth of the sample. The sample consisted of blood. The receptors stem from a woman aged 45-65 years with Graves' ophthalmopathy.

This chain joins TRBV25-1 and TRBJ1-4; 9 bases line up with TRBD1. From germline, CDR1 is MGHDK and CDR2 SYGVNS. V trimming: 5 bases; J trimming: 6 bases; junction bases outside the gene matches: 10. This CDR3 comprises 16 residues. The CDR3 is CASSPRTGVDHEKLFF. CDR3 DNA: TGTGCCAGCAGTCCGCGGACAGGGGTGGATCATGAAAAACTGTTTTTT.

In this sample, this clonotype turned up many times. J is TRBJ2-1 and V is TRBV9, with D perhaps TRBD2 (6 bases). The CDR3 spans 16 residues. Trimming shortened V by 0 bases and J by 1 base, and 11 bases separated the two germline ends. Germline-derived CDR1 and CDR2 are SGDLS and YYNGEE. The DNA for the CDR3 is TGTGCCAGCAGCGTAGACTCCGGGAGATCCTACAATGAGCAGTTCTTC. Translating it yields CASSVDSGRSYNEQFF.

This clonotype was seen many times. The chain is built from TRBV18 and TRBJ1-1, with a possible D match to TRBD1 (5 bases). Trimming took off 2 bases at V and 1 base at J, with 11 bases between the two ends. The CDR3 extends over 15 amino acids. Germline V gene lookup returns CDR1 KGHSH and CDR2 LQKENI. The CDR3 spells CASSPNQGANTEAFF. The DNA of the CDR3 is TGTGCCAGCTCACCAAATCAGGGAGCGAACACTGAAGCTTTCTTT. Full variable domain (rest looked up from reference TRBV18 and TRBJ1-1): NAGVMQNPRHLVRRRGQEARLRCSPMKGHSHVYWYRQLPEEGLKFMVYLQKENIIDESGMPKERFSAEFPKEGPSILRIQQVVRGDSAAYFCASSPNQGANTEAFFGQGTRLTVV.

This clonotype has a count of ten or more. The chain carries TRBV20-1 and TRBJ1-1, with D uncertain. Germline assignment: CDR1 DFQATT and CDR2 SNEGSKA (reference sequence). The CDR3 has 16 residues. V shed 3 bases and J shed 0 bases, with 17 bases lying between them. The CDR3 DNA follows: TGCAGTGCTAGTCTCTCATCCCGGCTCCTGAACACTGAAGCTTTCTTT. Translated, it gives CSASLSSRLLNTEAFF.

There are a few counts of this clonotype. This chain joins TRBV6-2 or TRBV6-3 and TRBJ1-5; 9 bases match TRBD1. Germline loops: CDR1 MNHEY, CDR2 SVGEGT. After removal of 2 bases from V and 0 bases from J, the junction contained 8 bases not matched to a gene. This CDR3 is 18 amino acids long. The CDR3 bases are TGTGCCAGCAGTTACACTCCGGGACAGGGAGATAGCAATCAGCCCCAGCATTTT. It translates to CASSYTPGQGDSNQPQHF.

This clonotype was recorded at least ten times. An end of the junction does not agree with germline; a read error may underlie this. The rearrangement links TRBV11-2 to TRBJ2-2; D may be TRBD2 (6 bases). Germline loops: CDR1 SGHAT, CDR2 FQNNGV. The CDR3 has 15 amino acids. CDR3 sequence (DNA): TGTGCCAGCAGCTTGTCTAGCGACTACACCGAGGAGCTGTTTTTT. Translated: CASSLSSDYTEELFF.

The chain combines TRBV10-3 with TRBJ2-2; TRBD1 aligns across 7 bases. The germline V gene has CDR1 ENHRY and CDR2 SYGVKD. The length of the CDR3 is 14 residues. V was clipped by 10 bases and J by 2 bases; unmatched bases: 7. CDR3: CASRGQDNTGELFF. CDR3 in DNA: TGTGCCAGTAGAGGACAGGACAACACCGGGGAGCTGTTTTTT.

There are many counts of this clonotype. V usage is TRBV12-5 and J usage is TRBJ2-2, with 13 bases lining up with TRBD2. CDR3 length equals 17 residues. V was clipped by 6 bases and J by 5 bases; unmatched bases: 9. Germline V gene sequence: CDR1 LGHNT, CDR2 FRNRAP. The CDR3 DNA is TGTGCTAGTGGCACCCGACTAGCGGGAGGTTATACCGGGGAGCTGTTTTTT. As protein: CASGTRLAGGYTGELFF.

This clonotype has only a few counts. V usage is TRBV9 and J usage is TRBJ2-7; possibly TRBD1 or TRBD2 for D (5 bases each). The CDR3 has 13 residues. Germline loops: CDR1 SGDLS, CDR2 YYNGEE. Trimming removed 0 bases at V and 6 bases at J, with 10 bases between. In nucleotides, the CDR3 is TGTGCCAGCAGCGTAGGGGGGTGGGGCGAGCAGTACTTC. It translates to CASSVGGWGEQYF. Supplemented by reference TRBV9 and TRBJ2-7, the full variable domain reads DSGVTQTPKHLITATGQRVTLRCSPRSGDLSVYWYQQSLDQGLQFLIQYYNGEERAKGNILERFSAQQFPDLHSELNLSSLELGDSALYFCASSVGGWGEQYFGPGTRLTVT.

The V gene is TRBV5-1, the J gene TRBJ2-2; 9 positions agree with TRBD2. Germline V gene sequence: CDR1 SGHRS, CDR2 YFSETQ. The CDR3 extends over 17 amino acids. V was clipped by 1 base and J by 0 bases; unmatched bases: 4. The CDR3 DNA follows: TGCGCCAGCAGCTTGAGACGACTAGCGGCGAACACCGGGGAGCTGTTTTTT. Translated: CASSLRRLAANTGELFF.

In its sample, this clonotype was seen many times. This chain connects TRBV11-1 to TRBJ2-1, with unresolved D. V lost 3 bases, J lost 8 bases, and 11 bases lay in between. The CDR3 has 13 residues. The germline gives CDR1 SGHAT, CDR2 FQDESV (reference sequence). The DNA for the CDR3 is TGTGCCAGCAGCTTTACGGGTCTAGATGAGCAGTTCTTC. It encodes CASSFTGLDEQFF.

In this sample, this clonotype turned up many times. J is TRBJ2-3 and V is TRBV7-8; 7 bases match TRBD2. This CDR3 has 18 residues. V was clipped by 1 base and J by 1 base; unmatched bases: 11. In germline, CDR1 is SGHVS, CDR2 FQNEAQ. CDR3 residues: CASSLVTGGHIRTDTQYF. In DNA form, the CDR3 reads TGTGCCAGCAGCTTAGTTACGGGAGGCCATATTCGCACAGATACGCAGTATTTT.

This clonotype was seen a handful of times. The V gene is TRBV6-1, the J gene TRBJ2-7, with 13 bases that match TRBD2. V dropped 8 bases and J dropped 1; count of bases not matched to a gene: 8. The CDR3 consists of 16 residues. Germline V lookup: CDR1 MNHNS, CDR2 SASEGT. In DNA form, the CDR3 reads TGTGCCAGCCATCACCCGACTAGCGGGAGGTCCTACGAGCAGTACTTC. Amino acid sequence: CASHHPTSGRSYEQYF.

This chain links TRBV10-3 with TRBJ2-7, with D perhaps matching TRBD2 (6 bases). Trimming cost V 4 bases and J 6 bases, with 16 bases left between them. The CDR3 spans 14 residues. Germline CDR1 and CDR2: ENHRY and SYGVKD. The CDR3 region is CAISVLATDPEQYF. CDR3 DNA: TGTGCCATCAGTGTGCTAGCGACGGACCCCGAGCAGTACTTC.

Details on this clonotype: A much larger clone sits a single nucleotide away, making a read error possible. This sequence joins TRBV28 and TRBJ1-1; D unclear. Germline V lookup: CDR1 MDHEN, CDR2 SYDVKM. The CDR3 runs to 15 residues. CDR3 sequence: CASSLGASTLTEALF. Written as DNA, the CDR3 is TGTGCCAGCAGTTTAGGAGCAAGTACTCTGACTGAAGCTCTCTTT.

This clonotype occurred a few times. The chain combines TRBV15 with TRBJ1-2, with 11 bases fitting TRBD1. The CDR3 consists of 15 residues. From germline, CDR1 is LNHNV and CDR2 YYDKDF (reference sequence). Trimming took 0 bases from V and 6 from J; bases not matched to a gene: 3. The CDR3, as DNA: TGTGCCACCAGCAGAGAAGGACAGGGGGCTGATGGCTACACCTTC. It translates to CATSREGQGADGYTF. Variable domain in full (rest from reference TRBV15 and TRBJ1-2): DAMVIQNPRYQVTQFGKPVTLSCSQTLNHNVMYWYQQKSSQAPKLLFHYYDKDFNNEADTPDNFQSRRPNTSFCFLDIRSPGLGDTAMYLCATSREGQGADGYTFGSGTRLTVV.

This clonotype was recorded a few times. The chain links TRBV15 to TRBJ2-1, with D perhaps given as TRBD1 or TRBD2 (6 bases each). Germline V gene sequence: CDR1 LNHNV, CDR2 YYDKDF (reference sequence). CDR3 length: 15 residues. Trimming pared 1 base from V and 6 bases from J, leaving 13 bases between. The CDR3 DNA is TGTGCCACCAGCAGAGTGGAGGGGGGCGGCAATGAGCAGTTCTTC. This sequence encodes CATSRVEGGGNEQFF.

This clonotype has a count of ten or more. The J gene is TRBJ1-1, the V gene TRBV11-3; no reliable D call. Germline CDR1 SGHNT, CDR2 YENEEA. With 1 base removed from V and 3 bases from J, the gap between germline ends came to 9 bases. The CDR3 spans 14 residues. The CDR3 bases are TGTGCCAGCAGCTTAGCCGTAGATTACACTGAAGCTTTCTTT. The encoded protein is CASSLAVDYTEAFF.

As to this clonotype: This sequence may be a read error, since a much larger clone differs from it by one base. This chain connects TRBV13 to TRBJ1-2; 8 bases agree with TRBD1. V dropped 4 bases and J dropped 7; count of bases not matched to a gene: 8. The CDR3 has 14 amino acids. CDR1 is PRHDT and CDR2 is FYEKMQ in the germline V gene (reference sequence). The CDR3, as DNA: TGTGCCAGCAGCTCGGACAGGGATATCTGTGGCTACACCTTC. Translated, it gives CASSSDRDICGYTF.

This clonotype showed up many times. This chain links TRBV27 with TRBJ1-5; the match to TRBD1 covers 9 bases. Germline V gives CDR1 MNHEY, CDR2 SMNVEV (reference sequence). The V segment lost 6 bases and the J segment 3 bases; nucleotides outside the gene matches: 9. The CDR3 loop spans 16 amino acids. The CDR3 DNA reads TGTGCCAGCAGAGATAGGGGACAGGGATTCAATCAGCCCCAGCATTTT. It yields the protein CASRDRGQGFNQPQHF.

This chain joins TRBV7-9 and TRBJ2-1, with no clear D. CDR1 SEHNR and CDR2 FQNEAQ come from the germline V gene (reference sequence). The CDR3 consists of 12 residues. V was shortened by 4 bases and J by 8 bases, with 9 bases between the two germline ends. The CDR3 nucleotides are TGTGCCAGCAGCTCGATCGCCGATGAGCAGTTCTTC. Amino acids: CASSSIADEQFF.

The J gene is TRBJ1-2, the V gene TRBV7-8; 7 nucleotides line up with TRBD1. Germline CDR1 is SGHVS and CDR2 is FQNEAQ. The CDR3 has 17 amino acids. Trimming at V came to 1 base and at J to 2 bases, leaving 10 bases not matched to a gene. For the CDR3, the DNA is TGTGCCAGCAGCTTAGTCGGGCAGGGGGGGCTCAACTATGGCTACACCTTC. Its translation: CASSLVGQGGLNYGYTF.

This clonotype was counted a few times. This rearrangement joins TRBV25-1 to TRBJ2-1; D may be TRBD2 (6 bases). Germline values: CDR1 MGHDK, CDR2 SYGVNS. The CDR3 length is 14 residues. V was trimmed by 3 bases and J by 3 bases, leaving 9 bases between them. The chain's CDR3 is CASSDLRDYNEQFF. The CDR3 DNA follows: TGTGCCAGCAGTGATTTGCGGGACTACAATGAGCAGTTCTTC.

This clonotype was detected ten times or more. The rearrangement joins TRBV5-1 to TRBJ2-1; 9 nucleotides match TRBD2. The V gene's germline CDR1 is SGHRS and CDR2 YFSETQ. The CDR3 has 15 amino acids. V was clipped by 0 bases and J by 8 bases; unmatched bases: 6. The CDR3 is CASSLGTSAFYEQFF. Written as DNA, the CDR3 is TGCGCCAGCAGCTTGGGGACTAGCGCATTTTATGAGCAGTTCTTC. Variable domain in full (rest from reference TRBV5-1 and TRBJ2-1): KAGVTQTPRYLIKTRGQQVTLSCSPISGHRSVSWYQQTPGQGLQFLFEYFSETQRNKGNFPGRFSGRQFSNSRSEMNVSTLELGDSALYLCASSLGTSAFYEQFFGPGTRLTVL.

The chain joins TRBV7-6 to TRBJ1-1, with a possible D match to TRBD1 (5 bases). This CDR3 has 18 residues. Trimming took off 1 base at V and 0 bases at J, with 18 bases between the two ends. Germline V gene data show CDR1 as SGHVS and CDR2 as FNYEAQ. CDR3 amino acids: CASSLVLDAGGMNTEAFF. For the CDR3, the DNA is TGTGCCAGCAGCTTAGTGCTGGACGCGGGGGGAATGAACACTGAAGCTTTCTTT.

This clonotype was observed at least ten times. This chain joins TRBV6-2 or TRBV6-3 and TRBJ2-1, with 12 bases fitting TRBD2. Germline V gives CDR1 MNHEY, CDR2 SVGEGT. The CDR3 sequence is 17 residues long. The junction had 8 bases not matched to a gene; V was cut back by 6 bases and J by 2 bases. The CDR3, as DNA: TGTGCCAGCAGACCCCCGACTAGCGGGAGACCCTACAATGAGCAGTTCTTC. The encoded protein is CASRPPTSGRPYNEQFF.

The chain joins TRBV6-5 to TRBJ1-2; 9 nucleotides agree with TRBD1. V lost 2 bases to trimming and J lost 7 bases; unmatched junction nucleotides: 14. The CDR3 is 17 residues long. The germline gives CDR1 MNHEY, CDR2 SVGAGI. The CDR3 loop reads CASSYGAGTGTGIGYTF. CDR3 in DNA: TGTGCCAGCAGTTACGGAGCCGGGACCGGGACAGGGATTGGCTACACCTTC.

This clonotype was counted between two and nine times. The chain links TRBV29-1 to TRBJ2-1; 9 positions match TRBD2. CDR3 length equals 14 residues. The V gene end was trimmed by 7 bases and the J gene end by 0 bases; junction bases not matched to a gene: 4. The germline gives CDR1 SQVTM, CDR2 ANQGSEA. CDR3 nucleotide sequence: TGCAGCGCGCTTAGCGGGAGCTCCTACAATGAGCAGTTCTTC. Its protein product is CSALSGSSYNEQFF.

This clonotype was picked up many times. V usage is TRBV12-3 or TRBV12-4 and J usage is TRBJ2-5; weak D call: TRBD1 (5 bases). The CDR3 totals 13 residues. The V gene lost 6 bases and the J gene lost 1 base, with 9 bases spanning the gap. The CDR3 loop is CASRGQGQETQYF. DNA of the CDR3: TGTGCCAGCAGGGGGCAGGGCCAAGAGACCCAGTACTTC.

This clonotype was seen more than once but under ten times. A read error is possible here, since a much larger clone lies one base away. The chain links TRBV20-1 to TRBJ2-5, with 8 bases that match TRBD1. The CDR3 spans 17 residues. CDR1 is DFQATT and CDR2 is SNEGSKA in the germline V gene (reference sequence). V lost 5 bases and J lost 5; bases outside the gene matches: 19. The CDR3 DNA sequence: TGCAGTGCTTCGGACAGGGAATTTCCCTCGGCGTGGGAGACCCAGTACTTC. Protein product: CSASDREFPSAWETQYF.